This TCR beta chain was retrieved from a study of blood T cell repertoires in COVID-19. Here immunoSEQ multiplex PCR was the method, and the copy in TCRdb shows in-frame clones only, minus some. The table shows about 150,000 clones, with approximately 86% occurring only once. In germline, CDR1 is SGHVS, CDR2 FNYEAQ. The ends lost 5 bases at V and 2 bases at J; junction bases unmatched: 8. This CDR3 has 15 residues. The origin of this receptor is a man aged 50-59 years with active or convalescent COVID-19. Sequencing was done on a sample of peripheral blood. The rearrangement uses TRBV7-6 and TRBJ2-7; TRBD1 matches at 8 bases. CDR3 sequence: CASSPPDREAYEQYF. The CDR3 DNA reads as TGTGCCAGCAGCCCTCCGGACAGGGAGGCCTACGAGCAGTACTTC. Full variable domain (outside the CDR3, taken from reference TRBV7-6 and TRBJ2-7): GAGVSQSPRYKVTKRGQDVALRCDPISGHVSLYWYRQALGQGPEFLTYFNYEAQQDKSGLPNDRFSAERPEGSISTLTIQRTEQRDSAMYRCASSPPDREAYEQYFGPGTRLTVT.